Listed below are T cell receptor beta chains from one sample, sequenced in a study of T cells after yellow fever vaccination. Each CDR3 protein gets one entry after TCRdb re-called the 5' RACE reads with MiXCR. This table has under 600,000 distinct CDR3 sequences, approximately 13% appearing once. The sequenced sample was PBMCs, obtained on the day of the yellow fever booster vaccination. The receptor set was obtained from a man aged 30 to 39 who received the YFV17D yellow fever vaccine. Both conserved end residues are part of each CDR3. The D gene is left open where the match is weak. For some rows the clone size is stated as once, few or many, or as a class when expanded; others skip it.

>.|TRBJ2-2|.|TRBV5-6
CASSPPPGNTGELFF
TGTGCCAGCAGTCCCCCACCGGGGAACACCGGGGAGCTGTTTTTT
>.|TRBJ1-4|.|TRBV6-1
CASRTASEGSGKLFF
TGTGCCAGCAGGACCGCCTCGGAGGGCTCCGGAAAACTGTTTTTT
>.|TRBJ2-3|.|TRBV30
CAWSLAGCWGSTDTQYF
TGTGCCTGGAGTTTGGCGGGATGTTGGGGGAGCACAGATACGCAGTATTTT
>.|TRBJ2-1|.|TRBV7-9
CASSLASGHYYNEQFF
TGTGCCAGCAGCTTAGCATCAGGACATTACTACAATGAGCAGTTCTTC
>.|TRBJ2-7|.|TRBV20-1
CSATGAVVQYF
TGCAGTGCTACAGGGGCGGTTGTGCAGTACTTC
>once|TRBJ2-5|.|TRBV4-1
CASSQERGKETQYF
TGCGCCAGCAGCCAAGAGAGGGGGAAAGAGACCCAGTACTTC
>.|TRBJ1-1|.|TRBV4-3
CASSQDKGGLEAFF
TGCGCCAGCAGCCAAGATAAAGGGGGGCTTGAAGCTTTCTTT
>many|TRBJ2-3|.|TRBV7-9
CASSAPGDTQYF
TGTGCCAGCAGCGCCCCCGGTGATACGCAGTATTTT
>.|TRBJ2-4|.|TRBV5-5
CASSLARDPRDSIQYF
TGTGCCAGCAGCTTGGCCCGGGACCCGAGGGATAGCATTCAGTACTTC
>.|TRBJ2-3|.|TRBV4-1
CASSQGHGSGTDTQYF
TGCGCCAGCAGCCAAGGACACGGGAGCGGGACAGATACGCAGTATTTT
>.|TRBJ2-7|.|TRBV7-2
CASSLWASDSYEQYF
TGTGCCAGCAGCTTATGGGCTAGCGACTCCTACGAGCAGTACTTC
>few|TRBJ2-5|.|TRBV12-3/TRBV12-4
CASRHGTHGETQYF
TGTGCCAGCAGGCACGGGACCCACGGAGAGACCCAGTACTTC
>many|TRBJ2-6|.|TRBV7-9
CASSPSGAGANVLTF
TGTGCCAGCAGCCCCTCGGGTGCTGGGGCCAACGTCCTGACTTTC
>.|TRBJ2-7|.|TRBV20-1
CSARSRSYEQYF
TGCAGTGCTAGGTCGCGGTCCTACGAGCAGTACTTC
>.|TRBJ2-3|TRBD1|TRBV12-3/TRBV12-4
CASNPGTAETTDTQYF
TGTGCCAGCAACCCGGGGACAGCAGAGACCACAGATACGCAGTATTTT
>.|TRBJ2-3|.|TRBV20-1
CSPRGGTDTQYF
TGCAGCCCTCGGGGCGGGACAGATACGCAGTATTTT
>.|TRBJ1-6|.|TRBV25-1
CASSEQALPLNSPLHF
TGTGCCAGCAGTGAACAGGCCCTTCCACTTAATTCACCCCTCCACTTT